This TCR beta chain appears in the sequencing data of a study of blood T cells in healthy people across ages. The CDR3 runs 18 residues. J lost 1 base, V lost 5 bases, and 6 bases had no gene match. Germline V gene sequence: CDR1 LGHNA, CDR2 YSLEER. Study-level results: Long-lived donors had more naive CD4+ cells and higher diversity than aged donors.

Primed by a sample-barcoded 5' primer and a J-beta primer mix, a second PCR proceeded for about 7 to 11 cycles. Each cDNA molecule was tagged by a template-switch adaptor that had 12 random nucleotides. TCRdb recomputed calls from the 5' RACE reads with MiXCR, one row per CDR3 protein. The table includes 650,000 to 1,000,000 distinct CDR3 sequences, 35% to 40% detected once. Concerning this clonotype: Its antigen remains unknown.

This clonotype was obtained from a young man in good health. The V gene is TRBV4-3, the J gene TRBJ2-1; 15 bases are a match to TRBD2. Sequenced sample: blood. CDR3: CASSARTSGGGSYNEQFF. CDR3 nucleotide sequence: TGCGCCAGCAGCGCCCGGACTAGCGGGGGGGGATCCTACAATGAGCAGTTCTTC.